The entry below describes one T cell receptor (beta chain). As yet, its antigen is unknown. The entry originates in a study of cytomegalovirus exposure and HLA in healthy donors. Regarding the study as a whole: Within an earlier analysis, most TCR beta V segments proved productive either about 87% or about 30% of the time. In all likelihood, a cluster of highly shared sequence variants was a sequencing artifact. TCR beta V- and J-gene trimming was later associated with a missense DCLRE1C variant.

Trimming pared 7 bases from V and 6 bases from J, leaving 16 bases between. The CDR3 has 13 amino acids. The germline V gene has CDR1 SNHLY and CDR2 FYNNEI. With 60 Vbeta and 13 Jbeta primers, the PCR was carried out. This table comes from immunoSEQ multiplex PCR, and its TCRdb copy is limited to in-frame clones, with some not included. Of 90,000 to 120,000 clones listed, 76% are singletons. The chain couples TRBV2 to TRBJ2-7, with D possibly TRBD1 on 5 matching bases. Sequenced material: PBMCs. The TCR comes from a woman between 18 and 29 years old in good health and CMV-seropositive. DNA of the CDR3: TGTGCCAGCAACAGCAGGGTGTTGTCCGAGCAGTACTTC. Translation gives CASNSRVLSEQYF. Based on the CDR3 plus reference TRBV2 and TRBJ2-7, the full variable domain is EPEVTQTPSHQVTQMGQEVILRCVPISNHLYFYWYRQILGQKVEFLVSFYNNEISEKSEIFDDQFSVERPDGSNFTLKIRSTKLEDSAMYFCASNSRVLSEQYFGPGTRLTVT.